The 4 T cell receptor beta chains reported below all come from one sample, sequenced in a study of cytomegalovirus exposure and HLA in healthy donors. Clones were read by immunoSEQ multiplex PCR, and TCRdb kept only the in-frame ones, dropping some. The profile covers approximately 140,000 clones, with about 91% appearing a single time and around 8% taken by the ten largest. The sequencing input was PBMCs. All receptors come from a young woman in good health and CMV-seropositive.

J is TRBJ2-5 and V is TRBV9, with TRBD1 identical over 7 bases. Germline V gene sequence: CDR1 SGDLS, CDR2 YYNGEE. The CDR3 has 16 amino acids. After removal of 0 bases from V and 1 base from J, the junction contained 6 bases not matched to a gene. Here the CDR3 DNA reads TGTGCCAGCAGCGTAGCGAACAGGGGCTTCCAAGAGACCCAGTACTTC. Translating gives CASSVANRGFQETQYF.

The rearrangement links TRBV6-5 to TRBJ1-5; 9 bases map to TRBD1. The CDR3 runs to 12 residues. CDR1 MNHEY and CDR2 SVGAGI come from the germline V gene. J lost 9 bases, V lost 6 bases, and 3 bases had no gene match. CDR3 DNA: TGTGCCAGCAGGGGACAGGGAGGGCCCCAGCATTTT. The encoded protein is CASRGQGGPQHF.

The chain employs TRBV7-9 and TRBJ1-6, with TRBD1 identical over 9 bases. Unmatched junction bases numbered 10, after V lost 5 bases and J lost 5 bases. CDR1 and CDR2 (germline): SEHNR, FQNEAQ (reference sequence). The CDR3 has 17 residues. CDR3 sequence: CASSPLTGGYDNSPLHF. DNA of the CDR3: TGTGCCAGCAGCCCATTAACAGGGGGCTACGATAATTCACCCCTCCACTTT.

The chain links TRBV18 to TRBJ2-4; tentative D call: TRBD2 (6 bases). The CDR3 contains 14 residues. Looked up from germline, CDR1 is KGHSH and CDR2 is LQKENI. Trimming pared 1 base from V and 8 bases from J, leaving 12 bases between. CDR3 region: CASSPQEGIYIQYF. The CDR3 bases are TGTGCCAGCTCACCACAGGAGGGGATATACATTCAGTACTTC.